The 25 T cell receptor beta chains given below trace back to one sample, sequenced in a study of CXCR3-negative and CXCR3-positive naive CD8 T cells. UMI-labeled 5' RACE yielded the TRB cDNA libraries. TCRdb re-called the 5' RACE reads, yielding one record per CDR3 amino acid sequence without DNA. The sample has 140,000 to 150,000 distinct CDR3 sequences; the top ten hold about 0.3%. Study results and caveats: Naive cells that were CXCR3-positive had more hydrophobic TRB CDR3s (compared with CXCR3-negative naive cells).

No antigens are known for them. Sequencing used naive CXCR3+ CD8+ T cells from blood. Stated subset: CD45RO-CCR7+CD27+CD95- naive CD8+ T cells expressing CXCR3 (TNR3+). The receptor set was obtained from a human donor in good health. Some clones in this sample may be carry-over from other donors' samples.

V gene TRBV28 combines with J gene TRBJ2-5; TCRdb outputs TRBD2, but without DNA this stays unchecked. Germline values: CDR1 MDHEN, CDR2 SYDVKM. The CDR3 loop spans 16 amino acids. CDR3 sequence: CASSLLGPQEQETQYF.

V and J are TRBV13 and TRBJ2-7. Germline V lookup: CDR1 PRHDT, CDR2 FYEKMQ (reference sequence). The CDR3 sequence is 13 residues long. CDR3 region: CASSFNNPYEQYF.

The chain employs TRBV5-1 and TRBJ2-1. The CDR3 is 16 residues long. Germline lookup yields CDR1 SGHRS and CDR2 YFSETQ. The CDR3 sequence: CASSLVETSSYNEQFF. Based on the CDR3 plus reference TRBV5-1 and TRBJ2-1, the full variable domain is KAGVTQTPRYLIKTRGQQVTLSCSPISGHRSVSWYQQTPGQGLQFLFEYFSETQRNKGNFPGRFSGRQFSNSRSEMNVSTLELGDSALYLCASSLVETSSYNEQFFGPGTRLTVL.

This chain connects TRBV5-1 to TRBJ2-3; absent DNA, TCRdb's TRBD2 call cannot be checked. Germline loops: CDR1 SGHRS, CDR2 YFSETQ. The CDR3 contains 14 residues. CDR3 loop: CASSFSGETDTQYF.

The chain carries TRBV2 and TRBJ2-1; the TCRdb call, TRBD1, lacks DNA for checking. CDR3 length: 15 amino acids. Germline V gives CDR1 SNHLY, CDR2 FYNNEI. CDR3 region: CASSEFAGEHNEQFF.

The gene calls are TRBV15 and TRBJ1-5. CDR1 is LNHNV and CDR2 is YYDKDF in the germline V gene (reference sequence). This CDR3 is 11 amino acids long. CDR3 amino acids: CATSRDQPQRF.

The genes are TRBV29-1 and TRBJ1-1. This CDR3 contains 12 residues. Germline loops: CDR1 SQVTM, CDR2 ANQGSEA. The CDR3 spells CSVEEPRSEAFF.

The chain carries TRBV6-5 and TRBJ2-2; TCRdb picks TRBD2, but there is no DNA to check that call. Germline V CDR1 and CDR2: MNHEY, SVGAGI. The CDR3 has 16 amino acids. The CDR3 sequence: CASSYSLQGPTGELFF.

This CDR3 reads CASSVPLAGNTDTQYF. V and J are TRBV9 and TRBJ2-3; checking the TCRdb D call of TRBD2 is not possible without DNA. Germline V gives CDR1 SGDLS, CDR2 YYNGEE. This CDR3 contains 16 residues. Complete variable domain (other parts from reference TRBV9 and TRBJ2-3): DSGVTQTPKHLITATGQRVTLRCSPRSGDLSVYWYQQSLDQGLQFLIQYYNGEERAKGNILERFSAQQFPDLHSELNLSSLELGDSALYFCASSVPLAGNTDTQYFGPGTRLTVL.

This chain connects TRBV6-1 to TRBJ2-3; the TRBD2 assignment by TCRdb is unverifiable without DNA. The CDR3 loop spans 15 amino acids. The germline gives CDR1 MNHNS, CDR2 SASEGT. The CDR3 region is CASRGPSGSSDTQYF.

The chain combines TRBV5-5 with TRBJ2-7; with no DNA, the TCRdb D assignment of TRBD2 cannot be verified. The CDR3 extends over 15 amino acids. In germline, CDR1 is SGHKS, CDR2 YYEKEE (reference sequence). The CDR3 loop reads CASSDKSSGSYEQYF.

This chain connects TRBV4-3 to TRBJ1-4. The CDR3 totals 15 residues. The germline CDR1 and CDR2 sequences are LGHNA and YSLEER. This CDR3 is CASSQARGAGEKLFF.

The chain combines TRBV28 with TRBJ2-3; there is no DNA to check the TCRdb D call of TRBD2. Germline lookup yields CDR1 MDHEN and CDR2 SYDVKM. This CDR3 region has 15 residues. CDR3 protein: CASSPQSAGPYTQYF.

The chain recombines TRBV15 with TRBJ2-6; TCRdb names TRBD1, which stays unverified in the absence of DNA. CDR3 length: 17 amino acids. Germline CDR1 and CDR2: LNHNV and YYDKDF (reference sequence). The CDR3 reads CATSRDGVGVGANVLTF.

V is TRBV7-6 and J is TRBJ1-6. CDR1 is SGHVS, CDR2 FNYEAQ, per germline. The CDR3 runs to 13 residues. The CDR3 is CASSGEGYSPLHF.

J is TRBJ2-4 and V is TRBV29-1; TCRdb gives TRBD1 as the D gene, but with no DNA this cannot be confirmed. From germline, CDR1 is SQVTM and CDR2 ANQGSEA. This CDR3 is built from 11 residues. The CDR3 protein is CSVDRGGIQYF. Full variable domain (rest looked up from reference TRBV29-1 and TRBJ2-4): SAVISQKPSRDICQRGTSLTIQCQVDSQVTMMFWYRQQPGQSLTLIATANQGSEATYESGFVIDKFPISRPNLTFSTLTVSNMSPEDSSIYLCSVDRGGIQYFGAGTRLSVL.

This rearrangement joins TRBV19 to TRBJ2-1. Germline V gene lookup returns CDR1 LNHDA and CDR2 SQIVND (reference sequence). This CDR3 has 13 amino acids. CDR3 region: CASSIVYPNEQFF.

The chain recombines TRBV7-2 with TRBJ2-7; TCRdb lists TRBD2, though no DNA is available to test this call. Germline assignment: CDR1 SGHTA and CDR2 FQGNSA. The CDR3 length is 20 residues. The CDR3 sequence: CASSLIPGLAGGNPYYEQYF.

The chain links TRBV29-1 to TRBJ1-1; with no DNA, the TCRdb D assignment of TRBD1 cannot be verified. The CDR3 extends over 14 amino acids. The germline V gene has CDR1 SQVTM and CDR2 ANQGSEA. The CDR3: CSADPGQLNTEAFF. Looking up the rest from reference TRBV29-1 and TRBJ1-1 gives the full variable domain: SAVISQKPSRDICQRGTSLTIQCQVDSQVTMMFWYRQQPGQSLTLIATANQGSEATYESGFVIDKFPISRPNLTFSTLTVSNMSPEDSSIYLCSADPGQLNTEAFFGQGTRLTVV.

The chain carries TRBV15 and TRBJ1-5; TCRdb's assignment of TRBD1 cannot be checked, as there is no DNA. This CDR3 is built from 14 residues. In germline, CDR1 is LNHNV, CDR2 YYDKDF (reference sequence). The CDR3 reads CATSGQGSNQPQHF. The complete variable domain, with remaining parts taken from reference TRBV15 and TRBJ1-5, reads DAMVIQNPRYQVTQFGKPVTLSCSQTLNHNVMYWYQQKSSQAPKLLFHYYDKDFNNEADTPDNFQSRRPNTSFCFLDIRSPGLGDTAMYLCATSGQGSNQPQHFGDGTRLSIL.

The chain has TRBV15 and TRBJ2-7; TCRdb names TRBD2, which stays unverified in the absence of DNA. The CDR3 spans 15 residues. Germline CDR1 reads LNHNV; CDR2 reads YYDKDF (reference sequence). CDR3 amino acids: CATSEGAGTSYEQYF. Supplemented by reference TRBV15 and TRBJ2-7, the full variable domain reads DAMVIQNPRYQVTQFGKPVTLSCSQTLNHNVMYWYQQKSSQAPKLLFHYYDKDFNNEADTPDNFQSRRPNTSFCFLDIRSPGLGDTAMYLCATSEGAGTSYEQYFGPGTRLTVT.

V and J are TRBV5-1 and TRBJ2-3; TCRdb proposes TRBD1, but this gene call is untestable without DNA. Looked up from germline, CDR1 is SGHRS and CDR2 is YFSETQ. This CDR3 region has 14 residues. The CDR3 here is CASSLATGIDTQYF.

The V call is TRBV20-1, the J call TRBJ2-3. The CDR3 runs 17 residues. Germline CDR1 reads DFQATT; CDR2 reads SNEGSKA (reference sequence). The CDR3 here is CSARMTRETPHTDTQYF.

V usage is TRBV2 and J usage is TRBJ2-7; TCRdb names TRBD1, which stays unverified in the absence of DNA. Germline V gives CDR1 SNHLY, CDR2 FYNNEI. The length of the CDR3 is 13 residues. CDR3 protein: CAVTRDGSYEQYF.

The rearrangement uses TRBV5-1 and TRBJ1-1. This CDR3 spans 13 amino acids. Germline CDR1 SGHRS, CDR2 YFSETQ. The CDR3 protein is CASGGAMNTEAFF.